Here is one TCR beta chain with its context. This clone has a handful of counts. It lacks a known antigen. Base qualities were left out, and no much larger clone turns up one base away. The library was made by the immunoSEQ multiplex PCR assay. RNA was extracted from all samples and reverse transcribed into cDNA, which served as template for TCR sequencing. SuperScript III was used to make first-strand cDNA, primed with a 2:1 mix of oligo-dT and random hexamers. A synthetic immune receptor repertoire was used to gauge amplification bias, and whatever bias remained was removed computationally. From the authors' description of their analysis: Raw reads were preprocessed to remove errors, and CDR3 was defined by IMGT conventions from the conserved cysteine to phenylalanine. To get clonality, Shannon entropy was normalized by log2 of the number of productive unique TCRs and the result was subtracted from 1. Whether each scalp clone was CD4 or CD8 was inferred by checking scalp TCRbeta sequences against the CD4 and CD8 repertoires from sorted blood. Sourced from immuneACCESS, this table was stored by TCRdb with only in-frame sequences that have V and J called. A share of the clones is absent; for the studies checked, an unresolved V gene accounts for under half, and the remainder has no known explanation. The DNA gave D and trimming, while V, J and clone size come from that table. The sample profile shows 98,000 or so clones; 58% of them were found once. The ten biggest clones cover 20% to 25% of the sample.

The sample originates from a study of CD8+ T cells in alopecia areata (dated by TCRdb to 2017 to 2018). With regard to the full study: The study used high-throughput TCRbeta sequencing to examine T cell clonal expansion in alopecia areata, in both the C3H/HeJ mouse model and human patients. On the human side, TCRbeta sequencing was run on scalp tissue and on sorted CD4+ and CD8+ peripheral blood T cells from healthy controls and from alopecia areata patients with either patchy or totalis/universalis disease. Clonality in the scalp was compared among normal scalp (n=4), patchy alopecia areata scalp (n=8), and alopecia totalis/universalis scalp (n=8). The RNA source kit depended on sample type: the PAXgene miRNA kit for fixed scalp, the miRNeasy kit for PBMCs, and the RNeasy kit for mouse skin. TCRbeta CDR3 regions were amplified by immunoSEQ multiplex PCR using 35 Vbeta forward and 13 Jbeta reverse primers. The investigation overall reported the following: Compared with normal scalp, lesional scalp had higher clonality and more expanded CD8+ clones, particularly in alopecia totalis/universalis, a pattern that suggests antigenic drive. Scalp TCR repertoire analysis is complicated because resident alphabeta T cells in normal human skin are also sequenced, whereas mouse skin is dominated by gammadelta T cells. Shared TCR sequences between patients were less evident than in mice, which may be partly attributable to HLA diversity in the patient population.

The germline V gene gives CDR1 as MDHEN and CDR2 as SYDVKM. At the junction V is shortened by 3 bases and J by 1 base, with 16 bases in between. The CDR3 goes from the cysteine to the phenylalanine over 16 residues. Just CDR3 DNA is preserved here, 48 bases in frame from base 1. Lesional scalp punch biopsies and peripheral blood were obtained from alopecia areata patients. PBMCs were isolated by density centrifugation and stained for CD3, CD4 and CD8, and CD4+ and CD8+ T cells were sorted on a FACSAria. As part of a multicenter biomarker study, untreated alopecia areata patients were recruited. For about 5 biomarker-study patients, blood CD8+ T cells were further sorted into NKG2D-low and NKG2D-high fractions.

The specimen was NKG2D-low CD8+ T cells sorted from blood. The cell subset or site label, as the study defines it: sorted CD8+ NKG2D-low blood T cells. The chain is assembled from TRBV28 and TRBJ2-7; TRBD2 might be the D gene, on 5 matching bases. This TCR was sampled from a human donor with alopecia areata. This receptor has the CDR3 CASSFQLAGNSYEQYF. The nucleotides are TGTGCCAGCAGTTTCCAGCTAGCAGGTAATTCCTACGAGCAGTACTTC.